The sequence of this T cell receptor beta chain was determined in a study of T cell responses to AZD1222 COVID-19 vaccine. Study outcomes and limitations: Baseline serology detected seropositivity in only six AZD1222 recipients.

Turning to this clone: Its antigen is not known.

With V trimmed by 5 bases and J by 8 bases, 11 bases remained unmatched. CDR1 and CDR2 from the germline V gene are SGHNT and YYREEE (reference sequence). The CDR3 loop spans 15 amino acids. Here immunoSEQ multiplex PCR was the method, and the copy in TCRdb shows in-frame clones only, minus some. Here the sample spans about 210,000 clones, roughly 92% being singletons. Material: peripheral blood, obtained on day 0 of AZD1222 vaccination. The clonotype originates from an adult in good health. The J gene is TRBJ1-2, the V gene TRBV5-4; TRBD1 aligns across 11 bases. DNA for the CDR3: TGTGCCAGCAGGTATACTGGACAGGGGGCGCGAGGCTACACCTTC. Protein product: CASRYTGQGARGYTF. The variable domain in full, completed from reference TRBV5-4 and TRBJ1-2, reads ETGVTQSPTHLIKTRGQQVTLRCSSQSGHNTVSWYQQALGQGPQFIFQYYREEENGRGNFPPRFSGLQFPNYSSELNVNALELDDSALYLCASRYTGQGARGYTFGSGTRLTVV.